This entry features one T cell receptor beta chain sequence. What it recognizes is unknown. Sequence at one end of the junction differs from germline and may be a read error. PCR employed 60 Vbeta and 13 Jbeta primers. Generated by immunoSEQ multiplex PCR, the TCRdb table keeps only in-frame clones and is missing some. Seen here are some 170,000 clones, 60% to 80% observed once, and the top ten hold around 1.5%. The data originate from a study of cytomegalovirus exposure and HLA in healthy donors. The CDR3 length is 14 residues. The germline V gene has CDR1 SGDLS and CDR2 YYNGEE. Study-level points and caveats: As was reported, the HLA-A and HLA-B alleles of most subjects were accurately predicted from TCR beta sequences. The study recorded 160 or so TCR beta chains that were cytomegalovirus-associated. Reportedly, a later analysis found an Asian-associated ancestry cluster had fewer N-insertions than the roughly 670-donor mean.

The origin of this receptor is a man aged 60 to 75 in good health and CMV-seronegative. The sample was PBMCs. The chain links TRBV9 to TRBJ1-2; D ambiguous. For the CDR3, the DNA is TGTGCCAGCGGCGTAGACGGGAGGCTCTATGGCTACACCTTC. This codes for CASGVDGRLYGYTF.